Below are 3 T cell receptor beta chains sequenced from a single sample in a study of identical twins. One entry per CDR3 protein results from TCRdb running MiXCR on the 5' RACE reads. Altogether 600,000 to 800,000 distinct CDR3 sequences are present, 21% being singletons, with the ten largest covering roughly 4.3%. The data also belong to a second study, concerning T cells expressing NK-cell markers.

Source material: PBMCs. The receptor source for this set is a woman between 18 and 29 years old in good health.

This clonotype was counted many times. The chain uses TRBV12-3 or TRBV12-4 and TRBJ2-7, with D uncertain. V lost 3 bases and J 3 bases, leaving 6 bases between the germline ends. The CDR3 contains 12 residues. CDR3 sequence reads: CASSFTVYEQYF. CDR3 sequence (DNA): TGTGCCAGCAGTTTCACCGTCTACGAGCAGTACTTC.

CDR3 amino acids: CASSDPGTSGRNTQYF. DNA of the CDR3: TGCGCCAGCAGTGACCCCGGGACTAGCGGGAGAAATACGCAGTATTTT. The chain joins TRBV10-2 to TRBJ2-3; TRBD2 matches at 14 bases. The CDR3 sequence is 16 residues long. Germline V lookup: CDR1 WSHSY, CDR2 SAAADI. After removal of 3 bases from V and 7 bases from J, the junction contained 6 bases not matched to a gene.

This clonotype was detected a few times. The CDR3 spells CSARGSEGSSYNEQFF. Here the CDR3 DNA reads TGCAGTGCTAGGGGGTCAGAGGGGAGCTCCTACAATGAGCAGTTCTTC. This chain joins TRBV20-1 and TRBJ2-1; D may be TRBD1 or TRBD2 (5 bases each). The ends were cut back, 3 bases at V and 0 bases at J, with 15 bases in the middle. Germline V gene sequence: CDR1 DFQATT, CDR2 SNEGSKA (reference sequence). The CDR3 is 16 residues long.